This T cell receptor (beta chain) is drawn from a study of blood T cell repertoires in COVID-19. This CDR3 is 12 amino acids long. V shed 2 bases and J shed 12 bases, with 11 bases lying between them. CDR1 is SGHNT, CDR2 YENEEA, per germline. Clones were sequenced by immunoSEQ multiplex PCR, and TCRdb holds only the in-frame ones, with some missing. Found here are approximately 200,000 clones, roughly nine tenths of them singletons; the top ten hold approximately 1%. This sequence was found in a man aged 25-45 years with acute or convalescent COVID-19. The specimen was peripheral blood. The V and J genes are TRBV11-3 and TRBJ2-1, with unresolved D. The CDR3 DNA reads as TGTGCCAGCAGCTTAATTGACACCCGGCAGTTCTTC. Encoded protein: CASSLIDTRQFF.